A selection of T cell receptor beta chains follows, all from one sample in a study of low-dose radiotherapy and immunotherapy resistance in tumors. TCRdb re-called the reads through MiXCR, storing one row per CDR3 protein. Seen here are approximately 89,000 distinct CDR3 sequences, 18% observed once, and the top ten hold around 6.3%. Sequenced here: PBMCs, sampled before treatment. The receptor source for this set is a male donor with prostate cancer. The CDR3 runs from the conserved cysteine through the conserved F or W. D genes are given only for firm matches. A clone size is listed for some rows: how often the clone was seen (once, few, many), or a class if it is expanded.

size,D,V,J,CDR3,DNA
many,NA,TRBV12-3/TRBV12-4,TRBJ1-2,CASSQDRNGGYTF,TGTGCCAGCAGTCAAGACAGGAATGGCGGCTACACCTTC
many,NA,TRBV14,TRBJ2-1,CASSQTREQFF,TGTGCCAGCAGCCAAACTAGGGAGCAGTTCTTC
many,TRBD1,TRBV5-1,TRBJ2-3,CASSSQGQGVGDTQYF,TGCGCCAGCAGCTCGCAGGGACAGGGGGTGGGAGATACGCAGTATTTT
many,NA,TRBV6-5,TRBJ2-1,CASRLAPGVNEQFF,TGTGCCAGCCGCCTAGCGCCGGGGGTCAATGAGCAGTTCTTC
many,TRBD2,TRBV14,TRBJ2-1,CASSLAGGPYNEQFF,TGTGCCAGCAGCCTAGCGGGGGGGCCCTACAATGAGCAGTTCTTC
many,TRBD2,TRBV28,TRBJ2-1,CASSLAGVSPNNEQFF,TGTGCCAGCAGTCTAGCGGGAGTCTCCCCAAACAATGAGCAGTTCTTC
many,NA,TRBV20-1,TRBJ1-1,CSARGGGSLNEAFF,TGCAGTGCTAGGGGAGGGGGGAGCTTAAATGAAGCTTTCTTT
many,TRBD1,TRBV30,TRBJ2-3,CAWSGQGRGTDTQYF,TGTGCCTGGAGTGGACAGGGTCGAGGCACAGATACGCAGTATTTT
many,NA,TRBV4-3,TRBJ2-7,CASSQEGYEQYF,TGCGCCAGCAGCCAAGAAGGATACGAGCAGTACTTC
many,NA,TRBV20-1,TRBJ2-7,CSAREGGRGAYEQYF,TGCAGTGCTAGAGAGGGGGGCAGGGGCGCCTACGAGCAGTACTTC
few,NA,TRBV5-1,TRBJ2-5,CASSRRDSGRETQYF,TGCGCCAGCAGCAGGCGGGATTCTGGTCGCGAGACCCAGTACTTC
many,NA,TRBV30,TRBJ1-1,CAWSLRNTEAFF,TGTGCCTGGAGTCTAAGAAACACTGAAGCTTTCTTT
many,TRBD2,TRBV24-1,TRBJ2-1,CATSVAGGPDEQFF,TGTGCCACCAGTGTAGCGGGAGGGCCGGATGAGCAGTTCTTC
many,TRBD2,TRBV6-5,TRBJ2-3,CASSYRLAGGSTDTQYF,TGTGCCAGCAGTTACCGGCTAGCGGGGGGGTCGACAGATACGCAGTATTTT
few,NA,TRBV30,TRBJ1-1,CAWSLTGNTEAFF,TGTGCCTGGAGCTTAACAGGAAACACTGAAGCTTTCTTT
many,TRBD1,TRBV29-1,TRBJ2-7,CSAKRDRVDYEQYF,TGCAGCGCGAAAAGGGACAGGGTGGATTACGAGCAGTACTTC
many,TRBD2,TRBV7-2,TRBJ2-2,CASSRGTSGRSTGELFF,TGTGCCAGCAGCAGAGGGACTAGCGGGAGAAGCACCGGGGAGCTGTTTTTT
many,NA,TRBV6-2/TRBV6-3,TRBJ2-4,CASSPLRRGPLLRAKNIQYF,TGTGCCAGCAGTCCTCTCCGGCGGGGGCCTCTACTTCGCGCCAAAAACATTCAGTACTTC
few,NA,TRBV4-1,TRBJ1-4,CASSQDDGRAGEKLFF,TGCGCCAGCAGCCAAGACGACGGCAGGGCCGGGGAAAAACTGTTTTTT
many,NA,TRBV10-3,TRBJ1-5,CATGPGTSQPQHF,TGTGCCACCGGGCCAGGGACGAGTCAGCCCCAGCATTTT
many,NA,TRBV7-2,TRBJ2-3,CASSLLLASTDTQYF,TGTGCCAGCAGCTTACTCCTAGCGAGCACAGATACGCAGTATTTT
many,NA,TRBV19,TRBJ1-4,CASRMDFTNEKLFF,TGTGCCAGTAGAATGGACTTTACTAATGAAAAACTGTTTTTT
many,TRBD2,TRBV7-2,TRBJ2-7,CASSLEGLASYEQYF,TGTGCCAGCAGCTTAGAGGGACTAGCCTCCTACGAGCAGTACTTC
many,TRBD2,TRBV20-1,TRBJ2-1,CSAPGLAGLEQFF,TGCAGTGCACCGGGACTAGCGGGTCTTGAGCAGTTCTTC
many,NA,TRBV29-1,TRBJ2-5,CSVVKQGRETQYF,TGCAGCGTTGTGAAACAGGGTCGAGAGACCCAGTACTTC
once,TRBD2,TRBV6-8,TRBJ2-1,CASSYSRTSGSSYNEQFF,TGTGCCAGCAGTTACAGCCGGACTAGCGGGAGCTCCTACAATGAGCAGTTCTTC
NA,NA,TRBV6-2/TRBV6-3,TRBJ2-5,CASIRPTGDQETQYF,TGTGCCAGCATTAGACCTACAGGAGACCAAGAGACCCAGTACTTC
many,NA,TRBV6-2/TRBV6-3,TRBJ1-5,CASSNPGVGQPQHF,TGTGCCAGCAGTAACCCAGGGGTTGGTCAGCCCCAGCATTTT
many,NA,TRBV29-1,TRBJ2-2,CSVDSSYTGELFF,TGCAGCGTTGATAGTAGCTACACCGGGGAGCTGTTTTTT
many,NA,TRBV3-1,TRBJ2-3,CASSQDGSIASDTQYF,TGTGCCAGCAGCCAAGATGGGTCGATAGCATCAGATACGCAGTATTTT
many,NA,TRBV7-2,TRBJ2-1,CASSTERGNEQFF,TGTGCCAGCAGCACAGAACGGGGCAATGAGCAGTTCTTC
many,NA,TRBV5-1,TRBJ2-7,CASSLAWAQTRIPYEQYF,TGCGCCAGCAGCTTGGCCTGGGCCCAAACCAGAATTCCTTACGAGCAGTACTTC
many,TRBD1,TRBV5-1,TRBJ2-7,CASSVGQEREQYF,TGCGCCAGCAGCGTGGGACAGGAGCGGGAGCAGTACTTC
many,TRBD1,TRBV7-2,TRBJ1-1,CASSIPRTGTEAFF,TGTGCCAGCAGCATCCCCCGGACAGGGACTGAAGCTTTCTTT
many,TRBD2,TRBV3-1,TRBJ2-3,CASSRLAGERGDTQYF,TGTGCCAGCAGCCGACTAGCGGGAGAGAGGGGAGATACGCAGTATTTT
many,TRBD2,TRBV19,TRBJ2-3,CASTARLAGGGDTQYF,TGTGCCAGTACCGCCCGGCTAGCGGGGGGCGGGGATACGCAGTATTTT
many,NA,TRBV27,TRBJ1-1,CASSLAVGTEAFF,TGTGCCAGCAGTTTAGCAGTAGGCACTGAAGCTTTCTTT